The rows below give T cell receptor beta chains drawn from one sample of a study of blood T cell repertoires in COVID-19. Assay used: immunoSEQ multiplex PCR; TCRdb lists only in-frame clones, some missing. In the table there are roughly 300,000 clones, 75% to 95% of which are singletons. The sequenced sample was peripheral blood. The origin of the receptors is a woman in her 30s with COVID-19, enrolled during active disease. CDR3s include the opening cysteine and the closing phenylalanine or tryptophan. D genes are given only for firm matches. The listing skips clone size in some rows; elsewhere it reads once, few, many or a size class.

V	J	size	D	CDR3	DNA
TRBV19	TRBJ2-5	-	TRBD1	CASSMRQGAWETQYF	TGTGCCAGTAGTATGCGACAGGGGGCGTGGGAGACCCAGTACTTC
TRBV7-3	TRBJ2-1	few	TRBD2	CASSLTGGNEQFF	TGTGCCAGCAGCCTCACGGGGGGAAATGAGCAGTTCTTC
TRBV2	TRBJ2-7	-	TRBD1	CASSHGTADSRAYEQYF	TGTGCCAGCAGTCACGGGACAGCTGACTCACGCGCCTACGAGCAGTACTTC
TRBV7-6	TRBJ2-1	-	TRBD2	CASSLNQPGLNNEQFF	TGTGCCAGCAGCTTAAATCAACCGGGACTAAACAATGAGCAGTTCTTC
TRBV28	TRBJ1-4	-	-	CASSLGGLYGEKLFF	TGTGCCAGCAGTTTGGGAGGGCTGTACGGCGAAAAACTGTTTTTT
TRBV27	TRBJ2-1	once	TRBD2	CASRTSGYNEQFF	TGTGCCAGCCGGACTAGCGGTTACAATGAGCAGTTCTTC
TRBV24-1	TRBJ1-2	-	TRBD1	CATSDTTTGGYGYTF	TGTGCCACCAGTGACACCACGACAGGGGGCTATGGCTACACCTTC
TRBV6-5	TRBJ2-7	few	-	CASRRPRGNSYEQYF	TGTGCCAGCCGACGACCTCGCGGCAACTCCTACGAGCAGTACTTC
TRBV11-2	TRBJ1-1	-	-	CASSLIQGDPEAFF	TGTGCCAGCAGCTTAATACAGGGCGACCCTGAAGCTTTCTTT
TRBV7-9	TRBJ1-2	-	TRBD1	CASSPRDRPLGYTF	TGTGCCAGCAGCCCCCGGGACAGGCCCTTGGGCTACACCTTC
TRBV4-1	TRBJ2-5	-	TRBD1	CASSPGTGWVETQYF	TGCGCCAGCAGCCCCGGGACAGGGTGGGTAGAGACCCAGTACTTC
TRBV12-3/TRBV12-4	TRBJ1-4	-	-	CASSTRTVGKLFF	TGTGCCAGCAGTACCCGGACAGTCGGAAAACTGTTTTTT
TRBV28	TRBJ2-5	-	-	CAIYRQGKTQYF	TGTGCCATTTATAGGCAGGGGAAGACCCAGTACTTC
TRBV6-5	TRBJ1-6	-	TRBD1	CASILTGGNSPLHF	TGTGCCAGCATTTTGACAGGGGGAAATTCACCCCTCCACTTT
TRBV10-1	TRBJ2-7	-	-	CASARAASYEQYF	TGCGCCAGCGCCCGCGCGGCCTCCTACGAGCAGTACTTC
TRBV5-4	TRBJ1-2	-	-	CASSLSLEAGYGYTF	TGTGCCAGCAGCTTGTCCCTGGAGGCAGGCTATGGCTACACCTTC
TRBV21-1	TRBJ2-2	-	-	CASSHLHTGELFF	TGTGCCAGCAGCCACTTGCACACCGGGGAGCTGTTTTTT
TRBV18	TRBJ1-5	-	TRBD1	CASSTTGDDQPQHF	TGTGCCAGCTCAACGACAGGGGACGATCAGCCCCAGCATTTT
TRBV6-5	TRBJ2-7	-	TRBD2	CGVSGLAGGGEQYF	TGTGGGGTCTCGGGACTAGCTGGGGGTGGGGAGCAGTACTTC
TRBV5-1	TRBJ2-5	-	TRBD1	CASSLGTGLQETQYF	TGCGCCAGCAGCTTGGGGACAGGGCTTCAAGAGACCCAGTACTTC
TRBV20-1	TRBJ1-6	-	-	CSASLRGAQAPLHF	TGCAGTGCTAGTCTCCGGGGGGCGCAGGCACCCCTCCACTTT
TRBV24-1	TRBJ2-5	-	TRBD2	CATSEPGLGLETQYF	TGTGCCACCAGTGAACCGGGACTAGGTCTGGAGACCCAGTACTTC
TRBV7-2	TRBJ1-1	once	-	CASSPGLVNTEAFF	TGTGCCAGCAGCCCAGGGTTGGTGAACACTGAAGCTTTCTTT
TRBV28	TRBJ1-2	-	-	CASSLLHTPYGYTF	TGTGCCAGCAGTTTATTACACACGCCCTATGGCTACACCTTC
TRBV27	TRBJ1-1	few	TRBD1	CASSTPGTGDIAEAFF	TGTGCCAGCAGTACTCCCGGGACAGGGGATATTGCTGAAGCTTTCTTT
TRBV4-1	TRBJ2-7	-	TRBD1	CASSHARGTGSDEQYF	TGCGCCAGCAGCCATGCCCGAGGGACAGGCTCGGACGAGCAGTACTTC
TRBV11-3	TRBJ2-2	-	TRBD2	CASSTRTSGELFF	TGTGCCAGCAGCACCCGGACTAGCGGGGAGCTGTTTTTT
TRBV10-3	TRBJ1-2	-	-	CAISEGAGANYGYTF	TGTGCCATCAGTGAAGGGGCAGGGGCTAACTATGGCTACACCTTC
TRBV6-5	TRBJ2-5	once	TRBD2	CASSSSGRAPETQYF	TGTGCCAGCAGCTCTAGCGGGAGGGCCCCAGAGACCCAGTACTTC
TRBV18	TRBJ2-7	-	TRBD2	CASSPSGGSYEQYF	TGTGCCAGCTCACCGAGCGGGGGATCCTACGAGCAGTACTTC
TRBV7-9	TRBJ2-5	few	-	CASSLFQAETQYF	TGTGCCAGCAGCTTATTTCAGGCAGAGACCCAGTACTTC
TRBV7-9	TRBJ1-2	-	-	CASSRGTGGALDGYTF	TGTGCCAGCAGCCGGGGGACGGGGGGTGCCCTCGATGGCTACACCTTC
TRBV7-3	TRBJ2-1	-	TRBD2	CASSLGTSGNNEQFF	TGTGCCAGCAGCTTAGGGACTAGCGGGAACAATGAGCAGTTCTTC
TRBV9	TRBJ2-5	-	-	CASSVSNVAGTQYF	TGTGCCAGCAGCGTAAGTAACGTCGCAGGGACCCAGTACTTC
TRBV7-9	TRBJ2-2	-	-	CASSLGGNTGELFF	TGTGCCAGCAGCTTGGGAGGGAACACCGGGGAGCTGTTTTTT
TRBV27	TRBJ2-2	-	-	CASSIRTAGELFF	TGTGCCAGCAGTATACGGACTGCCGGGGAGCTGTTTTTT
TRBV11-3	TRBJ2-2	-	-	CASSSPTDTTGELFF	TGTGCCAGCAGCTCCCCGACAGACACCACCGGGGAGCTGTTTTTT
TRBV2	TRBJ1-1	-	-	CASSSQGNTEAFF	TGTGCCAGCAGTTCTCAGGGGAACACTGAAGCTTTCTTT
TRBV11-2	TRBJ1-2	-	-	CASSFSRGNYGYTF	TGTGCCAGCAGCTTTTCTCGGGGGAACTATGGCTACACCTTC
TRBV5-3	TRBJ1-2	-	-	CARSLRTDGYTF	TGTGCCAGAAGCTTACGGACAGATGGCTACACCTTC